Presented here are 19 T cell receptor beta chains from one specimen sequenced in a study of response to subunit inactivated influenza vaccine. TCRdb reanalysed the RT-PCR reads using MiXCR and keeps one entry per CDR3 protein. The table has 560,000 or so distinct CDR3 sequences, less than 10% seen once. This specimen was PBMCs from blood, taken roughly 24 months after vaccination. These receptors were taken from a man aged 45 to 75 who received an inactivated influenza vaccine.

In this sample, this clonotype turned up many times. The J gene is TRBJ2-3, the V gene TRBV11-3; 8 nucleotides align to TRBD2. The CDR3 covers 18 residues. Losses at the gene ends were 6 bases for V and 0 bases for J; bases not matched to a gene: 14. Looked up from germline, CDR1 is SGHNT and CDR2 is YENEEA. The CDR3 nucleotides are TGTGCCAGCAGGACACAAACTAGCGGAGGATTTAGCACAGATACGCAGTATTTT. The encoded protein is CASRTQTSGGFSTDTQYF.

This clonotype was seen a handful of times. The DNA of the CDR3 is TGCGCCAGCAGTGAGTTCGGGACAGAAGGGCAGTACTTC. Translation gives CASSEFGTEGQYF. V usage is TRBV10-1 and J usage is TRBJ2-7; TRBD1 matches 7 bases. Trimming at V came to 1 base and at J to 9 bases, leaving 6 bases not matched to a gene. Germline V gene data show CDR1 as WNHNN and CDR2 as SYGVQD (reference sequence). The CDR3 runs to 13 residues.

A few counts support this clonotype. This sequence joins TRBV12-3 or TRBV12-4 and TRBJ1-1; maybe TRBD1 (5 bases). V dropped 6 bases and J dropped 1 base, with 12 bases sitting between them. This CDR3 has 14 residues. DNA for the CDR3: TGTGCCAGCAGACCGCGGAGGGGGAACACTGAAGCTTTCTTT. This encodes CASRPRRGNTEAFF.

This clonotype showed up just a few times. The gene calls are TRBV5-1 and TRBJ1-2, with 8 bases that match TRBD1. This CDR3 spans 18 amino acids. The germline V gene has CDR1 SGHRS and CDR2 YFSETQ. With 1 base clipped from V and 3 bases from J, the junction kept 14 bases outside the gene matches. The CDR3 coding sequence is TGCGCCAGCAGCTTGAGACCAGGGGGCCTGATTGGAGACTATGGCTACACCTTC. Its translation: CASSLRPGGLIGDYGYTF.

A few counts support this clonotype. The gene calls are TRBV20-1 and TRBJ1-5, with 7 bases matching TRBD1. The germline V gene has CDR1 DFQATT and CDR2 SNEGSKA (reference sequence). The CDR3 contains 14 residues. V was clipped by 5 bases and J by 7 bases; unmatched bases: 11. The CDR3 sequence: CSASGQVIGQPQHF. CDR3 nucleotides: TGCAGTGCTTCAGGACAGGTGATAGGGCAGCCCCAGCATTTT.

DNA for the CDR3: TGCAGTGCTCCAGGGGAAAACTATGGCTACACCTTC. Encoded protein: CSAPGENYGYTF. The genes are TRBV20-1 and TRBJ1-2; D possibly corresponds to TRBD1 (6 bases). The CDR3 has 12 residues. V was clipped by 5 bases and J by 2 bases, with 9 bases between them. CDR1 is DFQATT and CDR2 is SNEGSKA in the germline V gene (reference sequence).

The table lists this clonotype with a few counts. The CDR3 nucleotides read TGCAGTGGGGCCTTGGGACAGGGGCGCACAGATACGCAGTATTTT. Residues: CSGALGQGRTDTQYF. The chain couples TRBV20-1 to TRBJ2-3; TRBD1 matches at 10 bases. The germline V gene has CDR1 DFQATT and CDR2 SNEGSKA (reference sequence). This CDR3 spans 15 amino acids. J lost 1 base, V lost 7 bases, and 8 bases had no gene match.

The sample holds a few counts of this clonotype. The chain couples TRBV4-2 to TRBJ1-2, with no clear D. The CDR3 loop spans 13 amino acids. V was shortened by 1 base and J by 5 bases, with 8 bases between the two germline ends. Per germline, CDR1 LGHNA and CDR2 YNFKEQ. CDR3 loop: CASSQVETYGYTF. Here the CDR3 DNA reads TGTGCCAGCAGCCAAGTCGAAACGTATGGCTACACCTTC.

This clonotype was seen more than once but under ten times. The chain links TRBV7-9 to TRBJ1-2, with TRBD1 matching 7 bases. CDR1 is SEHNR and CDR2 is FQNEAQ in the germline V gene (reference sequence). With 5 bases clipped from V and 7 bases from J, the junction kept 7 bases outside the gene matches. This CDR3 spans 13 amino acids. In nucleotides, the CDR3 is TGTGCCAGCAGCATACAGGGGCTTAGTGGCTACACCTTC. This translates into CASSIQGLSGYTF.

This clonotype showed up just a few times. A junction end diverges from the germline sequence, so it may reflect a read error. CDR3 sequence (DNA): TGCAGTGCGAGAGACAGGACCGGCTATGGCTACACCTTC. Its translation is CSARDRTGYGYTF. The chain combines TRBV20-1 with TRBJ1-2; weak D call: TRBD1 (6 bases). The CDR3 is 13 residues long. CDR1 and CDR2 from the germline V gene are DFQATT and SNEGSKA (reference sequence).

This rearrangement joins TRBV20-1 to TRBJ1-5; the match to TRBD1 covers 8 bases. Looked up from germline, CDR1 is DFQATT and CDR2 is SNEGSKA (reference sequence). The length of the CDR3 is 16 residues. V lost 2 bases to trimming and J lost 6 bases; unmatched junction nucleotides: 12. CDR3 DNA: TGCAGTGCTAGAAAGGGGTCAGGGGGCCTTAGTCAGCCCCAGCATTTT. Protein product: CSARKGSGGLSQPQHF.

This clonotype was picked up many times. The chain is built from TRBV20-1 and TRBJ2-1, with D perhaps TRBD1 or TRBD2 (5 bases each). The CDR3 spans 13 residues. V lost 1 base and J 6 bases, leaving 10 bases between the germline ends. The germline V gene has CDR1 DFQATT and CDR2 SNEGSKA (reference sequence). The CDR3 reads CSARGDLPNEQFF. The CDR3 nucleotides read TGCAGTGCTAGAGGGGACCTACCCAATGAGCAGTTCTTC.

This clonotype occurred many times. The genes are TRBV29-1 and TRBJ2-7, with 9 bases that match TRBD1. The CDR3 sequence is 12 residues long. Germline-derived CDR1 and CDR2 are SQVTM and ANQGSEA. With 7 bases clipped from V and 3 bases from J, the junction kept 4 bases outside the gene matches. DNA for the CDR3: TGCAGCGGGACAGGGGCGAACTACGAGCAGTACTTC. Its protein is CSGTGANYEQYF.

This clonotype was found a few times. The chain recombines TRBV20-1 with TRBJ1-1; 7 nucleotides agree with TRBD1. V trimming: 1 base; J trimming: 5 bases; junction bases outside the gene matches: 4. Germline loops: CDR1 DFQATT, CDR2 SNEGSKA (reference sequence). This CDR3 contains 13 residues. The CDR3 region has the DNA TGCAGTGCTAGAGCGACGGGACAGACTGAAGCTTTCTTT. Its protein product is CSARATGQTEAFF.

This clonotype has at least ten counts. The gene calls are TRBV5-1 and TRBJ2-3; 9 bases are shared with TRBD1. V lost 4 bases and J lost 0; bases outside the gene matches: 6. CDR1 is SGHRS and CDR2 is YFSETQ in the germline V gene. CDR3 length equals 16 residues. The CDR3 sequence: CASSRRTGDSTDTQYF. The CDR3 bases are TGCGCCAGCAGCCGCCGGACAGGGGACAGCACAGATACGCAGTATTTT.

The sample holds a few counts of this clonotype. This chain joins TRBV6-2 or TRBV6-3 and TRBJ1-2; the D gene is possibly TRBD1 (5 bases). The germline V gene has CDR1 MNHEY and CDR2 SVGEGT. There are 15 residues in the CDR3. Trimming removed 5 bases from V and 4 bases from J, with 17 bases in between. CDR3 sequence (DNA): TGTGCCAGCAGTGACCAGGGAGCAAGGGTCTATGGCTACACCTTC. Amino acid sequence: CASSDQGARVYGYTF.

This clonotype has ten or more counts. The chain is built from TRBV9 and TRBJ2-3; a weak D match, TRBD2 (5 bases). The CDR3 consists of 13 residues. Trimming cost V 3 bases and J 2 bases, with 7 bases left between them. The germline V gene encodes CDR1 SGDLS and CDR2 YYNGEE. CDR3 sequence (DNA): TGTGCCAGCAGCGGGAGGCCCACAGATACGCAGTATTTT. Translating gives CASSGRPTDTQYF.

This clonotype was counted many times. The V call is TRBV4-2, the J call TRBJ2-1; TRBD2 matches at 8 bases. Trimming took 4 bases from V and 3 from J; bases not matched to a gene: 8. The CDR3 is 16 residues long. Germline assignment: CDR1 LGHNA and CDR2 YNFKEQ. CDR3 region: CASSPYSGTSYNEQFF. The DNA of the CDR3 is TGTGCCAGCAGCCCATATTCCGGGACTAGCTACAATGAGCAGTTCTTC.

This clonotype occurred many times. The DNA of the CDR3 is TGCGCCAGCAGCTTCAACTATGGGACAGGACAAGAGACCCAGTACTTC. This translates into CASSFNYGTGQETQYF. The chain is built from TRBV5-1 and TRBJ2-5; TRBD1 matches 8 bases. The V gene end was trimmed by 2 bases and the J gene end by 2 bases; junction bases not matched to a gene: 8. This CDR3 is 16 amino acids long. Germline lookup yields CDR1 SGHRS and CDR2 YFSETQ.